These 20 T cell receptor beta chains originate from one sample sequenced in a study of T cells after yellow fever vaccination. TCRdb re-called the 5' RACE reads with MiXCR, one entry per CDR3 protein. The sample yields some 600,000 distinct CDR3 sequences, around 17% seen once. The material sequenced was PBMCs, taken 5 to 6 days after the first yellow fever vaccination. The origin of the receptors is a man younger than 35 who received the YFV17D yellow fever vaccine.

This clonotype has at least ten counts. This chain uses TRBV12-3 or TRBV12-4 with TRBJ2-7; TRBD2 matches 7 bases. The CDR3 runs 16 residues. Unmatched junction bases numbered 9, after V lost 4 bases and J lost 0 bases. CDR3 DNA sequence: TGTGCCAGCAGTTCCTGGGGGGGTGGGAGCTCCTACGAGCAGTACTTC. It translates to CASSSWGGGSSYEQYF.

This chain joins TRBV4-3 and TRBJ1-2; D call uncertain. Germline V gene data show CDR1 as LGHNA and CDR2 as YSLEER. V shed 0 bases and J shed 2 bases, with 13 bases lying between them. The CDR3 spans 16 residues. CDR3 region: CASSQDSGVKNYGYTF. The DNA for the CDR3 is TGCGCCAGCAGCCAAGACTCCGGGGTTAAAAACTATGGCTACACCTTC.

The chain combines TRBV12-3 or TRBV12-4 with TRBJ2-5, with 9 bases that match TRBD1. CDR3 length: 14 residues. After removal of 6 bases from V and 4 bases from J, the junction contained 6 bases not matched to a gene. CDR3 sequence reads: CASRGDRAPETQYF. The CDR3 DNA sequence: TGTGCCAGCAGGGGGGACAGGGCCCCAGAGACCCAGTACTTC.

In its sample, this clonotype was seen a few times. The V gene is TRBV5-1, the J gene TRBJ2-1; 13 bases map to TRBD2. Germline CDR1 and CDR2: SGHRS and YFSETQ. With V trimmed by 3 bases and J by 4 bases, 10 bases remained unmatched. The CDR3 covers 18 residues. CDR3 coding DNA: TGCGCCAGCAGCTCAGGACTAGCGGGGGAGTACTTTTACAATGAGCAGTTCTTC. Its translation: CASSSGLAGEYFYNEQFF.

The V and J genes are TRBV9 and TRBJ2-5; 7 positions agree with TRBD2. J was trimmed by 4 bases and V by 4 bases; bases with no gene match: 7. Germline CDR1 and CDR2: SGDLS and YYNGEE. CDR3 length equals 14 residues. The CDR3 loop is CASSRDYAGETQYF. The CDR3 region has the DNA TGTGCCAGCAGCCGGGACTATGCGGGAGAGACCCAGTACTTC. The full variable domain, in which reference TRBV9 and TRBJ2-5 provide the parts outside the CDR3, is DSGVTQTPKHLITATGQRVTLRCSPRSGDLSVYWYQQSLDQGLQFLIQYYNGEERAKGNILERFSAQQFPDLHSELNLSSLELGDSALYFCASSRDYAGETQYFGPGTRLLVL.

This clonotype was seen only a few times. The chain couples TRBV4-1 to TRBJ2-3; no clear D. From germline, CDR1 is MGHRA and CDR2 YSYEKL. V shed 4 bases and J shed 1 base, with 9 bases lying between them. The CDR3 sequence is 14 residues long. CDR3 sequence reads: CASSLIPGTDTQYF. The CDR3 region has the DNA TGCGCCAGCAGCCTTATCCCTGGCACAGATACGCAGTATTTT.

This clonotype has more than one count but fewer than ten. The chain combines TRBV12-3 or TRBV12-4 with TRBJ2-1, with TRBD2 matching over 9 bases. The trim removed 6 bases at V and 4 bases at J, leaving 10 bases unmatched. The CDR3 is made up of 16 amino acids. CDR3 sequence reads: CASSPQGRGGYNEQFF. The CDR3, as DNA: TGTGCCAGCAGCCCTCAGGGGCGGGGGGGATACAATGAGCAGTTCTTC.

V is TRBV14 and J is TRBJ1-6; D unresolved. CDR3 length: 13 amino acids. The V gene lost 5 bases and the J gene lost 9 bases, with 11 bases spanning the gap. Germline V CDR1 and CDR2: SGHDN, FVKESK. CDR3 loop: CASSARLGSPLHF. Written as DNA, the CDR3 is TGTGCCAGCAGCGCCCGACTTGGTTCACCCCTCCACTTT.

In this sample, this clonotype turned up a few times. This chain uses TRBV6-2 or TRBV6-3 with TRBJ1-4, with D possibly being TRBD1 (6 bases). The V gene's germline CDR1 is MNHEY and CDR2 SVGEGT. The CDR3 consists of 15 residues. The V end was cut by 4 bases, the J end by 8 bases, with 17 bases between. The CDR3 loop is CASSFFGGVGEKLFF. DNA for the CDR3: TGTGCCAGCAGTTTCTTCGGGGGCGTCGGGGAAAAACTGTTTTTT.

The chain employs TRBV5-1 and TRBJ2-1, with 9 bases fitting TRBD2. The ends lost 4 bases at V and 0 bases at J; junction bases unmatched: 14. Per the germline V gene, CDR1 is SGHRS and CDR2 is YFSETQ. The CDR3 loop spans 19 amino acids. The CDR3 nucleotides read TGCGCCAGCAGCGCGGGGATAGCGGGGGCCAGAAGCTCCTACAATGAGCAGTTCTTC. This encodes CASSAGIAGARSSYNEQFF.

The chain links TRBV9 to TRBJ1-6; 8 bases fit TRBD1. With V trimmed by 7 bases and J by 7 bases, 4 bases remained unmatched. CDR1 and CDR2 (germline): SGDLS, YYNGEE. This CDR3 is built from 13 residues. The CDR3 reads CASPGQGNSPLHF. The CDR3 DNA follows: TGTGCCAGCCCCGGACAGGGCAATTCACCCCTCCACTTT. Full variable domain (rest looked up from reference TRBV9 and TRBJ1-6): DSGVTQTPKHLITATGQRVTLRCSPRSGDLSVYWYQQSLDQGLQFLIQYYNGEERAKGNILERFSAQQFPDLHSELNLSSLELGDSALYFCASPGQGNSPLHFGNGTRLTVT.

This clonotype was observed at least ten times. This chain connects TRBV12-3 or TRBV12-4 to TRBJ1-6; no definite D call. The germline V and J ends were trimmed by 6 bases and 8 bases, with 14 bases remaining between them. This CDR3 has 14 amino acids. CDR3 protein: CASSRSENYSPLHF. The CDR3, as DNA: TGTGCCAGCAGCCGCAGCGAAAATTATTCACCCCTCCACTTT.

In this sample, this clonotype turned up a few times. The chain has TRBV7-2 and TRBJ1-2, with unresolved D. The germline V gene has CDR1 SGHTA and CDR2 FQGNSA. Trimming took 1 base from V and 8 from J, leaving 8 bases between them. This CDR3 contains 12 residues. The CDR3 DNA reads TGTGCCAGCAGCTTAGTGGTGAGCGGCTACACCTTC. Protein product: CASSLVVSGYTF. The whole variable domain, remainder taken from reference TRBV7-2 and TRBJ1-2, is GAGVSQSPSNKVTEKGKDVELRCDPISGHTALYWYRQSLGQGLEFLIYFQGNSAPDKSGLPSDRFSAERTGGSVSTLTIQRTQQEDSAVYLCASSLVVSGYTFGSGTRLTVV.

The rearrangement uses TRBV5-4 and TRBJ2-7; D is perhaps TRBD1 (6 bases). There are 14 residues in the CDR3. Trimming pared 4 bases from V and 2 bases from J, leaving 13 bases between. Looked up from germline, CDR1 is SGHNT and CDR2 is YYREEE (reference sequence). The CDR3 here is CASSRYRQAYEQYF. The CDR3 DNA sequence: TGTGCCAGCAGCAGATACAGACAGGCCTACGAGCAGTACTTC.

In this sample, this clonotype turned up a few times. The rearrangement links TRBV5-5 to TRBJ1-2; unclear D gene. Trimming pared 1 base from V and 4 bases from J, leaving 8 bases between. Germline CDR1 SGHKS, CDR2 YYEKEE (reference sequence). This CDR3 has 13 amino acids. The DNA for the CDR3 is TGTGCCAGCAGCTTGCAACTGGGCTATGGCTACACCTTC. Its protein is CASSLQLGYGYTF. The variable domain in full, completed from reference TRBV5-5 and TRBJ1-2, reads DAGVTQSPTHLIKTRGQQVTLRCSPISGHKSVSWYQQVLGQGPQFIFQYYEKEERGRGNFPDRFSARQFPNYSSELNVNALLLGDSALYLCASSLQLGYGYTFGSGTRLTVV.

The table lists this clonotype with a few counts. CDR3 sequence: CASSLLAGDPTGELFF. In nucleotides, the CDR3 is TGTGCCAGCAGTTTACTAGCGGGGGATCCCACCGGGGAGCTGTTTTTT. The chain has TRBV27 and TRBJ2-2, with 10 bases fitting TRBD2. Germline V lookup: CDR1 MNHEY, CDR2 SMNVEV (reference sequence). The CDR3 runs 16 residues. Trimming at V came to 2 bases and at J to 4 bases, leaving 4 bases not matched to a gene.

This chain links TRBV18 with TRBJ1-5; D gene ambiguous. Trimming removed 3 bases at V and 0 bases at J, with 30 bases between. This CDR3 spans 22 amino acids. Germline V gives CDR1 KGHSH, CDR2 LQKENI. The CDR3 loop is CASSPSILSSPGRGLSNQPQHF. As DNA, the CDR3 is TGTGCCAGCTCACCTTCGATCCTTTCGAGCCCCGGACGGGGTCTTAGCAATCAGCCCCAGCATTTT.

The chain recombines TRBV6-1 with TRBJ1-5; no definite D call. V was pared by 6 bases and J by 5 bases, with 11 bases between. The CDR3 contains 13 residues. Per the germline V gene, CDR1 is MNHNS and CDR2 is SASEGT. The CDR3 reads CASRRTGHQPQHF. The CDR3 DNA reads as TGTGCCAGCAGGAGAACCGGGCATCAGCCCCAGCATTTT.

This clonotype showed up many times. V usage is TRBV4-3 and J usage is TRBJ2-7; tentative D call: TRBD2 (5 bases). The V gene's germline CDR1 is LGHNA and CDR2 YSLEER. The ends were cut back, 8 bases at V and 4 bases at J, with 30 bases in the middle. This CDR3 has 18 residues. CDR3 bases: TGCGCCAGCCAGCCAAGGGCGGAGCGGCCCCCTAATTATTACGAGCAGTACGTC. Translated: CASQPRAERPPNYYEQYV.

This clonotype was seen only a few times. The genes are TRBV12-3 or TRBV12-4 and TRBJ1-5, with TRBD1 matching over 8 bases. CDR3 length: 16 amino acids. V was pared by 6 bases and J by 2 bases, with 9 bases of the junction left unmatched. CDR3 sequence: CASSMTPGQGNQPQHF. DNA of the CDR3: TGTGCCAGCAGCATGACACCGGGACAGGGCAATCAGCCCCAGCATTTT.